This T cell receptor beta chain comes out of a study of T cell repertoires in cytomegalovirus infection. Overall study: Indicated by public TCR beta signatures were CMV infection and matching HLA type. Findings of the study overall: Dominating the ex vivo response were HLA-C-restricted CMV-specific TCR beta clonotypes. Cumulative public TCR beta family frequency identified CMV carriers with the relevant HLA.

Using its own MiXCR run on the reads, TCRdb lists one record per CDR3 protein. The top ten clones hold approximately 16% of a sample with more than 200,000 distinct CDR3 sequences, over 8% of them seen once. About this clonotype: As yet, its antigen is unknown.

Germline V gives CDR1 SNHLY, CDR2 FYNNEI. The length of the CDR3 is 16 residues. The V and J ends lost 6 bases and 0 bases respectively, with 16 bases between them. The chain is built from TRBV2 and TRBJ2-3, with D hard to call. The TCR was taken from a human donor in good health (CMV status not recorded). Some clones in this sample may be carry-over from other donors' samples. What was sequenced was PBMCs. The CDR3 is CASRTREGSSTDTQYF. As DNA, the CDR3 is TGTGCCAGCAGGACAAGAGAAGGATCTAGCACAGATACGCAGTATTTT.